This TCR beta chain was identified in a study of blood T cells in healthy people across ages. Extraction of total RNA produced a minimum of 5 micrograms from each sample. A second PCR, run for about 7 to 11 cycles, used a sample-barcoded 5' primer plus a J-beta primer mix. Using its own MiXCR run on the 5' RACE reads, TCRdb lists one record per CDR3 protein. The sample has 500,000 to 600,000 distinct CDR3 sequences, about 25% seen once. Germline V CDR1 and CDR2: LGHNA, YSLEER. This CDR3 has 15 residues. Trimming took off 4 bases at V and 0 bases at J, with 12 bases between the two ends. Source material: blood. This clonotype was obtained from a woman between 70 and 85 years old in good health. The rearrangement joins TRBV4-3 to TRBJ2-5; D could derive from TRBD1 or TRBD2 (5 bases each). The CDR3 region has the DNA TGCGCCAGCAGCCCCCGCTGGGGGTACCAAGAGACCCAGTACTTC. Translating gives CASSPRWGYQETQYF.